This TCR beta chain was profiled in a study of blood T cell repertoires in COVID-19. For the study at large: The study drew acute and convalescent COVID-19 samples from the United States, Italy and Spain.

This CDR3 contains 18 residues. The V end lost 2 bases, the J end lost 0 bases, and 18 bases lay between the germline ends. In germline, CDR1 is KGHSH, CDR2 LQKENI. The data were produced by immunoSEQ multiplex PCR, yet TCRdb's version contains in-frame clones alone and is incomplete. The data contain around 150,000 clones, 85% of them seen just once; the ten biggest clones take up 3.3%. The sequence was obtained from a human donor with acute or convalescent COVID-19. The donor label of this sample is uncertain. The source material was peripheral blood. The rearrangement links TRBV18 to TRBJ2-3, with D tentatively TRBD2 (6 bases). The CDR3, as DNA: TGTGCCAGCTCACCATTGGTAGCGGCGCCCACGAGCACAGATACGCAGTATTTT. Protein product: CASSPLVAAPTSTDTQYF.